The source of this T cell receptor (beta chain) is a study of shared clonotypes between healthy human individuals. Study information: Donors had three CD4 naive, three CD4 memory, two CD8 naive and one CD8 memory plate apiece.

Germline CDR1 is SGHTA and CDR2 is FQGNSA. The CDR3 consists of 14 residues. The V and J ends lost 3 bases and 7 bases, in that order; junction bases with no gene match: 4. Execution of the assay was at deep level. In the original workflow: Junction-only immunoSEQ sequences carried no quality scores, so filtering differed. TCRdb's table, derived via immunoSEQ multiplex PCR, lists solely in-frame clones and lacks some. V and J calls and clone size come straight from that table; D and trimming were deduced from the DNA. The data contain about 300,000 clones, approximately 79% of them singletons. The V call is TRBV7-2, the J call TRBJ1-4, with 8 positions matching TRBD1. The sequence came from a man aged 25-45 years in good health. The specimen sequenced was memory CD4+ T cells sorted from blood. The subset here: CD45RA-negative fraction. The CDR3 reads CASSFGTGGEKLFF. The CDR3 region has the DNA TGTGCCAGCAGCTTCGGGACAGGTGGTGAAAAACTGTTTTTT. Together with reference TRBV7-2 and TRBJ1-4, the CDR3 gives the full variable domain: GAGVSQSPSNKVTEKGKDVELRCDPISGHTALYWYRQSLGQGLEFLIYFQGNSAPDKSGLPSDRFSAERTGGSVSTLTIQRTQQEDSAVYLCASSFGTGGEKLFFGSGTQLSVL.